These T cell receptor beta chains were read from a single sample in a study of T-cell reconstitution after alpha-beta-depleted transplantation in children. Each CDR3 protein is one row after TCRdb ran MiXCR on the PCR reads. The repertoire holds 450,000 to 500,000 distinct CDR3 sequences, with around 12% as singletons. The input for sequencing was PBMCs from the stem cell graft donor, taken from the stem cell graft. The receptors were sampled from a human donor who donated a stem cell graft to a child with combined immunodeficiency. The CDR3 runs from the conserved cysteine through the conserved F or W. Each record gives: D gene, clone size, V gene, J gene, CDR3 protein, CDR3 DNA. The D gene is left open where the match is weak. The size entry is marked missing in some rows and otherwise reads once, few, many or a size class.

D: -; size: few; V: TRBV12-3/TRBV12-4; J: TRBJ2-5; CDR3: CASSLGPLLGETQYF; DNA: TGTGCCAGCAGTTTAGGGCCACTGCTGGGGGAGACCCAGTACTTC
D: -; size: many; V: TRBV9; J: TRBJ2-3; CDR3: CASSLNTGLSTQYF; DNA: TGTGCCAGCAGCCTTAACACGGGACTCAGTACGCAGTATTTT
D: TRBD2; size: -; V: TRBV7-2; J: TRBJ2-7; CDR3: CATASGLAGGLSEQYF; DNA: TGTGCCACCGCCTCAGGGCTAGCGGGGGGGCTGAGCGAGCAGTACTTC
D: TRBD2; size: -; V: TRBV12-3/TRBV12-4; J: TRBJ2-1; CDR3: CASSSGSPTNEQFF; DNA: TGTGCCAGCAGTAGCGGGAGTCCAACCAATGAGCAGTTCTTC
D: TRBD2; size: -; V: TRBV11-3; J: TRBJ2-1; CDR3: CASRVGAGVVNEQFF; DNA: TGTGCCAGCAGGGTTGGAGCGGGAGTTGTCAATGAGCAGTTCTTC
D: -; size: few; V: TRBV7-3; J: TRBJ2-3; CDR3: CASSLKPTDTQYF; DNA: TGTGCCAGCAGCTTAAAGCCGACAGATACGCAGTATTTT
D: -; size: -; V: TRBV16; J: TRBJ2-1; CDR3: CASSHSAGGLSYNEQFF; DNA: TGTGCCAGCAGCCACTCAGCTGGGGGTTTATCCTACAATGAGCAGTTCTTC
D: -; size: -; V: TRBV7-9; J: TRBJ1-6; CDR3: CASSSHLGDSPLHF; DNA: TGTGCCAGCAGCTCGCATCTTGGGGATTCACCCCTCCACTTT
D: -; size: many; V: TRBV5-1; J: TRBJ2-6; CDR3: CASRRYQGAGGANVLTF; DNA: TGCGCCAGCAGACGCTACCAAGGGGCTGGTGGGGCCAACGTCCTGACTTTC
D: -; size: many; V: TRBV15; J: TRBJ2-1; CDR3: CATSRDGQSYNEQFF; DNA: TGTGCCACCAGCAGGGATGGACAGTCCTACAATGAGCAGTTCTTC
D: TRBD2; size: few; V: TRBV7-9; J: TRBJ2-3; CDR3: CASSYTSGGAVDTQYF; DNA: TGTGCCAGCAGCTATACTAGCGGGGGGGCAGTAGATACGCAGTATTTT
D: TRBD2; size: -; V: TRBV12-3/TRBV12-4; J: TRBJ2-7; CDR3: CASSLAPGLAGTSYEQYF; DNA: TGTGCCAGCAGTTTAGCTCCGGGACTAGCGGGAACTTCCTACGAGCAGTACTTC
D: -; size: many; V: TRBV7-9; J: TRBJ2-1; CDR3: CASSFPAVF; DNA: TGTGCCAGCAGCTTCCCGGCAGTCTTC
D: TRBD2; size: few; V: TRBV20-1; J: TRBJ2-1; CDR3: CSASLVSGRMGEQFF; DNA: TGCAGTGCTTCCTTGGTTAGCGGGAGGATGGGTGAGCAGTTCTTC
D: TRBD1; size: few; V: TRBV7-9; J: TRBJ2-3; CDR3: CASSRQGVTDTQYF; DNA: TGTGCCAGCAGCCGACAGGGAGTCACAGATACGCAGTATTTT
D: TRBD1; size: -; V: TRBV4-2; J: TRBJ2-2; CDR3: CASSQRTGDSANTGELFF; DNA: TGTGCCAGCAGCCAACGCACCGGGGACAGCGCGAACACCGGGGAGCTGTTTTTT
D: -; size: few; V: TRBV6-1; J: TRBJ1-6; CDR3: CASRRGENSPLHF; DNA: TGTGCCAGTCGGAGGGGCGAGAATTCACCCCTCCACTTT
D: -; size: -; V: TRBV10-3; J: TRBJ2-7; CDR3: CAISGLGLQSSYEQYF; DNA: TGTGCCATCAGCGGTCTTGGATTACAAAGCTCCTACGAGCAGTACTTC
D: -; size: -; V: TRBV3-1; J: TRBJ2-7; CDR3: CASSQFLWSEYEQYF; DNA: TGTGCCAGCAGCCAATTTCTCTGGTCAGAATACGAGCAGTACTTC
D: -; size: many; V: TRBV12-3/TRBV12-4; J: TRBJ2-1; CDR3: CASRLGIDEQFF; DNA: TGTGCCAGCAGACTAGGCATCGATGAGCAGTTCTTC
D: TRBD1; size: few; V: TRBV5-1; J: TRBJ2-7; CDR3: CASSATGGRSYEQYF; DNA: TGCGCCAGCAGCGCGACAGGGGGCCGCTCCTACGAGCAGTACTTC
D: -; size: many; V: TRBV5-1; J: TRBJ1-3; CDR3: CASSLEGHTIYF; DNA: TGCGCCAGCAGCTTGGAGGGACACACCATATATTTT
D: -; size: few; V: TRBV5-4; J: TRBJ2-2; CDR3: CASSPDGQLTGELFF; DNA: TGTGCCAGCAGCCCGGATGGACAGCTCACCGGGGAGCTGTTTTTT
D: TRBD2; size: few; V: TRBV27; J: TRBJ2-7; CDR3: CASSSVGRPEGPYEQYF; DNA: TGTGCCAGCAGTTCTGTCGGGAGGCCTGAGGGTCCCTACGAGCAGTACTTC
D: -; size: -; V: TRBV14; J: TRBJ2-7; CDR3: CASSQDSAGEQYF; DNA: TGTGCCAGCAGCCAAGATTCGGCAGGCGAGCAGTACTTC
D: -; size: many; V: TRBV20-1; J: TRBJ2-3; CDR3: CSAMAGLGTDTQYF; DNA: TGCAGTGCTATGGCGGGACTCGGCACAGATACGCAGTATTTT
D: TRBD2; size: -; V: TRBV7-2; J: TRBJ2-7; CDR3: CASRPPAGEYFYEQYF; DNA: TGTGCCAGCAGACCCCCAGCGGGGGAATATTTCTACGAGCAGTACTTC
D: -; size: many; V: TRBV29-1; J: TRBJ2-2; CDR3: CSVELAGELFF; DNA: TGCAGCGTTGAGTTAGCCGGGGAGCTGTTTTTT
D: TRBD1; size: once; V: TRBV11-1; J: TRBJ1-3; CDR3: CASSSGTGPRGGSGNTIYF; DNA: TGTGCCAGCAGCTCAGGGACAGGACCCCGCGGAGGCTCTGGAAACACCATATATTTT
D: TRBD2; size: -; V: TRBV19; J: TRBJ2-7; CDR3: CASWGGFEQYF; DNA: TGTGCCAGTTGGGGGGGTTTCGAGCAGTACTTC
D: -; size: many; V: TRBV2; J: TRBJ2-1; CDR3: CASRGHGGSNEQFF; DNA: TGTGCCAGCAGAGGGCATGGGGGCTCCAATGAGCAGTTCTTC
D: -; size: -; V: TRBV5-1; J: TRBJ2-2; CDR3: CASSLGGQITGELFF; DNA: TGCGCCAGCAGCTTGGGAGGACAGATCACCGGGGAGCTGTTTTTT
D: -; size: -; V: TRBV6-1; J: TRBJ1-3; CDR3: CASRASIGNTIYF; DNA: TGTGCCAGCCGAGCAAGTATCGGAAACACCATATATTTT